This entry is about one TCR beta chain. Clones were read by immunoSEQ multiplex PCR, and TCRdb kept only the in-frame ones, dropping some. This sample carries 200,000 to 250,000 clones, about 90% of them seen once, and the ten largest clones take roughly 3.2%. The data belong to a study of blood T cell repertoires in COVID-19. Study-level information: PBMCs, B-cell-depleted T cells, or T cells were the source of the cDNA or gDNA that made up the material.

CDR1 is MNHEY and CDR2 is SVGAGI in the germline V gene. V was cut by 2 bases and J by 3 bases, with 10 bases left in between. The CDR3 has 14 amino acids. The sequence was collected from a woman aged 45-60 years in a cohort exposed to, infected with or recovered from COVID-19 (not recorded which). The J gene is TRBJ1-1, the V gene TRBV6-5; D not resolved. Specimen: PBMCs or T cells enriched from blood (not recorded which). CDR3 in amino acids: CASSYQVDDTEAFF. Written as DNA, the CDR3 is TGTGCCAGCAGTTACCAGGTCGATGACACTGAAGCTTTCTTT.